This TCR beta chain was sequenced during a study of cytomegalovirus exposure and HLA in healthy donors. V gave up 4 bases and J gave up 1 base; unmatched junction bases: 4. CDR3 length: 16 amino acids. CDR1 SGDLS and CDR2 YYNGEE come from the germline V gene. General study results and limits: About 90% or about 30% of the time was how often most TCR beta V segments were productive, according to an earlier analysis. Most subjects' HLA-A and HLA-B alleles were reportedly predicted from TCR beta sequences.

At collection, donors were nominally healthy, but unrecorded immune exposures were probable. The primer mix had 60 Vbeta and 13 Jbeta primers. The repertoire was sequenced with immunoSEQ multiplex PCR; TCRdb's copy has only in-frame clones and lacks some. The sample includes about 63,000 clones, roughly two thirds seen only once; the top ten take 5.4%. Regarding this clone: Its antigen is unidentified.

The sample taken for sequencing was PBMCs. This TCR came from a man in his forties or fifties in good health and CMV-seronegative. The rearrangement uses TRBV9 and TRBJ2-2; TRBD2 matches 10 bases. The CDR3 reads CASSTRTSGNTGELFF. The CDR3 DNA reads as TGTGCCAGCAGCACGCGGACTAGCGGGAACACCGGGGAGCTGTTTTTT.